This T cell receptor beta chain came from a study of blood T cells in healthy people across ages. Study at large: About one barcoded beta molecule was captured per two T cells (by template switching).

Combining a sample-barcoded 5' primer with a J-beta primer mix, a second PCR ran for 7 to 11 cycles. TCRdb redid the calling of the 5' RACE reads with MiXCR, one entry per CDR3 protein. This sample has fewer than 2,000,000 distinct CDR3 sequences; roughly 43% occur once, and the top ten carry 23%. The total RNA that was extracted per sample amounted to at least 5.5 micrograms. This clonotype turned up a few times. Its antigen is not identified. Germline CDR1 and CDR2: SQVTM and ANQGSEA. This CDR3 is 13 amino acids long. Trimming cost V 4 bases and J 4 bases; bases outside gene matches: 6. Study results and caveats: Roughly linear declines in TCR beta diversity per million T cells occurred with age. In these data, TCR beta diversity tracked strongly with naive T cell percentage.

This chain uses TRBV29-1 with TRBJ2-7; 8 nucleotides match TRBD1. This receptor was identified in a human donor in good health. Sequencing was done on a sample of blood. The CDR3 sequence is CSVALDRAYEQYF. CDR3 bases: TGCAGCGTTGCCCTGGACAGGGCTTACGAGCAGTACTTC.